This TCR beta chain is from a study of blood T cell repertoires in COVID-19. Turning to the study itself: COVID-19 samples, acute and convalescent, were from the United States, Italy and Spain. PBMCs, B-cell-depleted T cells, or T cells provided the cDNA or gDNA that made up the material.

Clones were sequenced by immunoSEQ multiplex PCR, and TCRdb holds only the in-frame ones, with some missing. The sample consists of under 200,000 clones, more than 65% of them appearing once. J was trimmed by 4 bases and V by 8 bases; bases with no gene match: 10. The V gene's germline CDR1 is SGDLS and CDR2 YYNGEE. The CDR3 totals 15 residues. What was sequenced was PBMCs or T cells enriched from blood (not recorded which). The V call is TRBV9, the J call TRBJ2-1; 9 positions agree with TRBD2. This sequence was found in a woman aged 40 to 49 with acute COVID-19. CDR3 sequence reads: CASTKTSGTYNEQFF. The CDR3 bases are TGTGCCAGTACAAAGACTAGCGGAACATACAATGAGCAGTTCTTC.